This paragraph covers one T cell receptor beta chain sequence. Its target is unknown. There are 17 residues in the CDR3. Per the germline V gene, CDR1 is SGHAT and CDR2 is FQNNGV. For each extraction, RNA and DNA were obtained together from around 20-30 mg of unsorted bulk tissue. Subjects presented with primary liver carcinoma managed by surgical resection. The data were taken from a study of tumor-infiltrating lymphocytes in primary liver carcinoma. On the study more broadly: Staged T1-T3 N0M0, the tumors had sizes that ranged from about 4 to 10 cm across. Study-wide results and caveats: Tumors had a significantly higher top-250-clone fraction than blood (p = 0.039).

Total RNA amounting to 500 ng was the source from which TCR beta cDNA was made with a constant-region primer. Slightly modified ARM-PCR, run as three nested multiplex PCR rounds, produced the TCR beta libraries. With TRBV1-TRBV30 forward primers and a C-beta reverse primer, the first two PCR rounds were run for approximately 9 cycles each. TCRdb re-called the multiplex PCR reads through MiXCR, storing one row per CDR3 protein. The sample includes 80,000 or so distinct CDR3 sequences, 69% seen only once; the top ten take about 26%. The specimen was tumor-adjacent normal liver tissue. The chain recombines TRBV11-2 with TRBJ2-7; 10 nucleotides agree with TRBD2. This receptor was taken from a man aged 35 to 55 with primary liver carcinoma and hepatitis B virus infection. CDR3 region: CDSSFRTSGRAGYEQYF. CDR3 nucleotide sequence: TGTGACAGTAGCTTTCGGACAAGCGGGAGGGCCGGCTACGAGCAGTACTTC.